The present TCR beta chain was sequenced within a study of T-cell memory formation after mild COVID-19. V was pared by 4 bases and J by 4 bases, with 0 bases of the junction left unmatched. CDR1 and CDR2 from the germline V gene are LGHNA and YNFKEQ. CDR3 length equals 13 residues. This clonotype was counted many times. TCRdb reanalysed the 5' RACE reads using MiXCR and keeps one entry per CDR3 protein. The sample includes tens of thousands of distinct CDR3 sequences, roughly 10% of them seen just once. The clonotype originates from a man younger than 30 who had mild COVID-19 (a few samples of this study predate the infection). Cell type and time point are not known. The V and J genes are TRBV4-2 and TRBJ2-2, with 7 nucleotides matching TRBD2. Sequencing was performed on PBMCs or a T cell subset sorted from them (not recorded which). The CDR3 coding sequence is TGTGCCAGCAGCCGGACTAGCACCGGGGAGCTGTTTTTT. It codes for CASSRTSTGELFF.